The present T cell receptor beta chain was sequenced within a study of T cell repertoires in cytomegalovirus infection. Across the whole study: Public signatures in TCR beta pointed to CMV infection and matching HLA type.

This clonotype was found many times. Its cognate antigen is unknown. V trimming: 5 bases; J trimming: 3 bases; junction bases outside the gene matches: 5. Germline V gives CDR1 SEHNR, CDR2 FQNEAQ (reference sequence). This CDR3 has 14 amino acids. From the reads, TCRdb called clonotypes with MiXCR, one entry per CDR3 protein. The data contain 630,000 or so distinct CDR3 sequences, around 24% of them singletons. General study results and limits: There were HLA-C-restricted CMV-specific TCR beta clonotypes dominating the ex vivo response.

J is TRBJ2-5 and V is TRBV7-9; 8 nucleotides agree with TRBD1. This TCR was sampled from a human donor in good health (CMV status not recorded). Some clones in this sample may be carry-over from other donors' samples. The sequenced sample was CD8+ T cells from PBMCs. As DNA, the CDR3 is TGTGCCAGCAGCCCCCGGGACAGGAAAGAGACCCAGTACTTC. Its translation: CASSPRDRKETQYF.